The following is a TCR beta chain sequence with its context. The sample is drawn from a study of early T cells in non-severe SARS-CoV-2 infection. TCRdb re-derived calls from the 5' RACE reads in MiXCR, one entry per CDR3 protein. The sample records under 85,000 distinct CDR3 sequences, roughly a tenth being singletons. This CDR3 has 13 amino acids. The germline gives CDR1 SGHTA, CDR2 FQGTGA. V trimming: 1 base; J trimming: 4 bases; junction bases outside the gene matches: 0. The chain has TRBV7-3 and TRBJ1-1; TRBD1 matches 7 bases. The sequenced sample consisted of whole blood. The receptor was isolated from an adult who was a healthcare worker with PCR-confirmed SARS-CoV-2 infection or an uninfected control (not recorded which). This CDR3 reads CASSLNRGTEAFF. The CDR3 DNA reads as TGTGCCAGCAGCTTAAACAGGGGCACTGAAGCTTTCTTT.